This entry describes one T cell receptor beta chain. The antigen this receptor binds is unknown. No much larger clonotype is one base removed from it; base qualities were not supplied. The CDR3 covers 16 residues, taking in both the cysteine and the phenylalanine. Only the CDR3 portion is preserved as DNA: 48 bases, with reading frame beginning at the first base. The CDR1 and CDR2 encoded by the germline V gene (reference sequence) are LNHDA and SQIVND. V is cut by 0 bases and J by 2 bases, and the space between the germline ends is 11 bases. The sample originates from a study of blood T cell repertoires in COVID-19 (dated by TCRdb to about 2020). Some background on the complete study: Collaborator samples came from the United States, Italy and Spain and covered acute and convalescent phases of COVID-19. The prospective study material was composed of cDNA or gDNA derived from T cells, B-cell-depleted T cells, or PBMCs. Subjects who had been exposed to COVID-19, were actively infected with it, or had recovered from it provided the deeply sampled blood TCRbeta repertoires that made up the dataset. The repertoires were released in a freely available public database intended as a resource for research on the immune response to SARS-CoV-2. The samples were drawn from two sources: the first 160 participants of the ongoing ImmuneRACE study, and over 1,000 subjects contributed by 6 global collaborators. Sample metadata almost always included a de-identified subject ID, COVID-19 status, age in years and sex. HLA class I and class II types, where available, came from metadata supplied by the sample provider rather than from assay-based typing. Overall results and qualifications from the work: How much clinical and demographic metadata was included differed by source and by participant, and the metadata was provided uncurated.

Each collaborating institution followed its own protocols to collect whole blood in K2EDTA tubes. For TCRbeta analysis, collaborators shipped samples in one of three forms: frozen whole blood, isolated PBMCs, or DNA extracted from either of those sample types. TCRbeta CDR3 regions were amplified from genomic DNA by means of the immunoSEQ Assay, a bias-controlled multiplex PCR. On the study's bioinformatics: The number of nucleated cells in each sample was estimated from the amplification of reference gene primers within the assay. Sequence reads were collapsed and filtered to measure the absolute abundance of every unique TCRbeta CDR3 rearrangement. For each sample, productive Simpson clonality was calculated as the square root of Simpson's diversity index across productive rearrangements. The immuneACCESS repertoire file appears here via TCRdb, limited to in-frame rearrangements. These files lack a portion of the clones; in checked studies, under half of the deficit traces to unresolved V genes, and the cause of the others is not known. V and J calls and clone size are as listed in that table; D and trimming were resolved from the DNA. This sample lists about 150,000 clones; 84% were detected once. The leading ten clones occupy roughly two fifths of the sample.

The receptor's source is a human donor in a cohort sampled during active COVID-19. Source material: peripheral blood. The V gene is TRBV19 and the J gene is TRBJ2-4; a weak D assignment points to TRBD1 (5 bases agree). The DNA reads TGTGCCAGTAGTATAGATTACAGGTTATCCAAAAACATTCAGTACTTC. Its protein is CASSIDYRLSKNIQYF.